These 29 T cell receptor beta chains share one sample of origin, sequenced in a study of blood T cell repertoires in COVID-19. TCRdb's copy holds only in-frame clones and misses some; the assay was immunoSEQ multiplex PCR. This sample carries 90,000 to 100,000 clones, roughly 80% of them seen once, and the ten largest clones take about 4.4%. The source material was peripheral blood. All receptors derive from a man aged 60 to 75 with acute or convalescent COVID-19.

This chain joins TRBV19 and TRBJ1-6; weak D call: TRBD1 (6 bases). The length of the CDR3 is 16 residues. In germline, CDR1 is LNHDA, CDR2 SQIVND (reference sequence). V gave up 3 bases and J gave up 5 bases, with 14 bases separating them. CDR3 sequence reads: CASSIRGGADNSPLHF. The CDR3 region has the DNA TGTGCCAGTAGTATCCGCGGGGGCGCAGATAATTCACCCCTCCACTTT.

By frequency in the sample, this clone is medium-sized. The identical CDR3 is also encoded by other nucleotide sequences in the sample. V gene TRBV19 combines with J gene TRBJ2-5, with 11 nucleotides matching TRBD2. Trimming took 0 bases from V and 2 from J; bases not matched to a gene: 5. The CDR3 runs 17 residues. Looked up from germline, CDR1 is LNHDA and CDR2 is SQIVND (reference sequence). In nucleotides, the CDR3 is TGTGCCAGTAGTATAGATCTAGCGGGGGGCCCACAAGAGACCCAGTACTTC. Translating it yields CASSIDLAGGPQETQYF.

This chain joins TRBV7-3 and TRBJ2-1; 14 nucleotides align to TRBD2. Germline loops: CDR1 SGHTA, CDR2 FQGTGA. V was clipped by 1 base and J by 4 bases; unmatched bases: 9. This CDR3 has 19 residues. CDR3 coding DNA: TGTGCCAGCAGCTTAATGCCGACTAGCGGGAGGGTCGTATACAATGAGCAGTTCTTC. This gives the protein CASSLMPTSGRVVYNEQFF. Combining the CDR3 with reference TRBV7-3 and TRBJ2-1 gives the whole variable domain GAGVSQTPSNKVTEKGKYVELRCDPISGHTALYWYRQSLGQGPEFLIYFQGTGAADDSGLPNDRFFAVRPEGSVSTLKIQRTERGDSAVYLCASSLMPTSGRVVYNEQFFGPGTRLTVL.

The CDR3 region has the DNA TGTGCCAGCAGCGGACAGGGATCCCTCTCTGGGGCCAACGTCCTGACTTTC. Translation: CASSGQGSLSGANVLTF. The chain uses TRBV7-2 and TRBJ2-6; 8 positions match TRBD1. The V and J ends lost 5 bases and 0 bases, in that order; junction bases with no gene match: 6. The CDR3 totals 17 residues. CDR1 SGHTA and CDR2 FQGNSA come from the germline V gene.

The V and J genes are TRBV7-2 and TRBJ1-3; 9 positions match TRBD1. The CDR3 totals 16 residues. V dropped 0 bases and J dropped 5; count of bases not matched to a gene: 5. Germline V CDR1 and CDR2: SGHTA, FQGNSA. CDR3 sequence (DNA): TGTGCCAGCAGCTTAGCGGGACAGGGAGGACGAAACACCATATATTTT. This encodes CASSLAGQGGRNTIYF. Supplemented by reference TRBV7-2 and TRBJ1-3, the full variable domain reads GAGVSQSPSNKVTEKGKDVELRCDPISGHTALYWYRQSLGQGLEFLIYFQGNSAPDKSGLPSDRFSAERTGGSVSTLTIQRTQQEDSAVYLCASSLAGQGGRNTIYFGEGSWLTVV.

CDR3 amino acids: CATAGQSEQFF. The DNA of the CDR3 is TGTGCCACCGCCGGACAGTCGGAACAGTTCTTC. The chain has TRBV19 and TRBJ2-1; TRBD1 is a possible D gene (6 bases). The germline V gene encodes CDR1 LNHDA and CDR2 SQIVND (reference sequence). The CDR3 extends over 11 amino acids. Trimming left V 10 bases short and J 13 bases short, with 17 bases between.

This sequence joins TRBV12-3 or TRBV12-4 and TRBJ2-1; D is unresolved. Trimming removed 6 bases from V and 7 bases from J, with 7 bases in between. This CDR3 contains 11 residues. CDR3: CASSPMNEQFF. The CDR3 DNA reads as TGTGCCAGCAGCCCCATGAATGAGCAGTTCTTC.

This chain's CDR3 is CASGTSSYEQYF. CDR3 DNA sequence: TGTGCCAGCGGAACTAGCAGCTACGAGCAGTACTTC. V is TRBV27 and J is TRBJ2-7; maybe TRBD2 (6 bases). The germline V gene encodes CDR1 MNHEY and CDR2 SMNVEV (reference sequence). This CDR3 region has 12 residues. The V gene lost 8 bases and the J gene lost 3 bases, with 11 bases spanning the gap.

The V and J genes are TRBV5-4 and TRBJ2-3; 7 positions match TRBD1. After removal of 4 bases from V and 4 bases from J, the junction contained 3 bases not matched to a gene. CDR3 length equals 13 residues. Germline V gene lookup returns CDR1 SGHNT and CDR2 YYREEE (reference sequence). Here the CDR3 DNA reads TGTGCCAGCAGCGTGACAGGGTCAGATACGCAGTATTTT. This translates into CASSVTGSDTQYF.

V gene TRBV5-1 combines with J gene TRBJ2-2, with a tentative D call TRBD2 (6 bases). Germline V gene data show CDR1 as SGHRS and CDR2 as YFSETQ. The V and J ends lost 4 bases and 2 bases respectively, with 12 bases between them. The CDR3 covers 15 residues. CDR3 nucleotides: TGCGCCAGCAGCGGGGACTGGATAAACACCGGGGAGCTGTTTTTT. As protein: CASSGDWINTGELFF.

The chain combines TRBV7-9 with TRBJ1-4; possible D gene TRBD1, 6 bases. This CDR3 has 16 amino acids. The germline CDR1 and CDR2 sequences are SEHNR and FQNEAQ (reference sequence). Trimming took off 5 bases at V and 8 bases at J, with 21 bases between the two ends. In DNA, the CDR3 is TGTGCCAGCAGCGGGCGAGCCGGGGGGCAAAGGGAAAAACTGTTTTTT. Translating it yields CASSGRAGGQREKLFF.

J is TRBJ2-2 and V is TRBV28; D call uncertain. The CDR3 runs to 15 residues. Trimming took 1 base from V and 5 from J, leaving 11 bases between them. Germline V gene data show CDR1 as MDHEN and CDR2 as SYDVKM. CDR3 coding DNA: TGTGCCAGCAGTTTATTTACATTGCGGACCGGGGAGCTGTTTTTT. Protein sequence: CASSLFTLRTGELFF.

The chain combines TRBV11-3 with TRBJ1-2; 11 bases fit TRBD1. This CDR3 comprises 15 residues. Germline values: CDR1 SGHNT, CDR2 YENEEA. Unmatched junction bases numbered 6, after V lost 5 bases and J lost 4 bases. The CDR3 nucleotides are TGTGCCAGCAGCGCCGGGACAGGGGGACTCTATGGCTACACCTTC. Amino acids: CASSAGTGGLYGYTF.

V usage is TRBV6-1 and J usage is TRBJ2-7; TRBD1 aligns across 9 bases. Germline CDR1 reads MNHNS; CDR2 reads SASEGT. V dropped 3 bases and J dropped 3; count of bases not matched to a gene: 9. The CDR3 totals 16 residues. The CDR3 region is CASSDIGDREFYEQYF. The DNA for the CDR3 is TGTGCCAGCAGTGATATAGGGGACAGGGAATTCTACGAGCAGTACTTC.

This rearrangement joins TRBV7-2 to TRBJ2-1, with a possible D match to TRBD2 (6 bases). V lost 8 bases and J 6 bases, leaving 17 bases between the germline ends. The CDR3 contains 14 residues. CDR1 SGHTA and CDR2 FQGNSA come from the germline V gene. In DNA, the CDR3 is TGTGCCAGCCGCCGGGACTTGATCTTCAATGAGCAGTTCTTC. Protein product: CASRRDLIFNEQFF.

The chain carries TRBV6-5 and TRBJ2-3; TRBD1 matches at 10 bases. The germline V gene has CDR1 MNHEY and CDR2 SVGAGI. With 2 bases clipped from V and 5 bases from J, the junction kept 1 base outside the gene matches. The CDR3 extends over 14 amino acids. The CDR3 DNA reads as TGTGCCAGCAGTTACCGGACAGGGGGAGATACGCAGTATTTT. It translates to CASSYRTGGDTQYF.

The genes are TRBV28 and TRBJ1-2; D gene ambiguous. V was shortened by 2 bases and J by 3 bases, with 13 bases between the two germline ends. Germline loops: CDR1 MDHEN, CDR2 SYDVKM. There are 15 residues in the CDR3. The CDR3 sequence: CASSLRGSQYYGYTF. The CDR3 DNA follows: TGTGCCAGCAGTTTACGTGGGTCACAGTACTATGGCTACACCTTC.

V gene TRBV6-2 or TRBV6-3 combines with J gene TRBJ1-2; 7 nucleotides agree with TRBD1. J lost 3 bases, V lost 2 bases, and 9 bases had no gene match. The V gene's germline CDR1 is MNHEY and CDR2 SVGEGT. This CDR3 is 16 amino acids long. CDR3 residues: CASSYPLTGYDYGYTF. The CDR3 region has the DNA TGTGCCAGCAGTTACCCTCTGACAGGGTATGACTATGGCTACACCTTC.

This chain connects TRBV18 to TRBJ2-3, with D hard to call. V was shortened by 3 bases and J by 5 bases, with 18 bases between the two germline ends. CDR1 is KGHSH and CDR2 is LQKENI in the germline V gene. The CDR3 loop spans 16 amino acids. The CDR3 nucleotides are TGTGCCAGCTCACCGGCTCATACCACCCCCAGAGATACGCAGTATTTT. Translated, it gives CASSPAHTTPRDTQYF.

The chain recombines TRBV7-9 with TRBJ2-5; the D is unclear. This CDR3 region has 12 residues. V was pared by 5 bases and J by 0 bases, with 4 bases between. Looked up from germline, CDR1 is SEHNR and CDR2 is FQNEAQ (reference sequence). The CDR3 reads CASSVNQETQYF. The CDR3 DNA reads as TGTGCCAGCAGCGTCAACCAAGAGACCCAGTACTTC.

The V and J genes are TRBV3-1 (or the pseudogene TRBV3-2) and TRBJ2-1; 8 bases line up with TRBD2. Germline CDR1 reads LGHDT; CDR2 reads YNNKEL (reference sequence). The ends lost 4 bases at V and 8 bases at J; junction bases unmatched: 7. The CDR3 is 14 amino acids. The CDR3, as DNA: TGTGCCAGCAGCCCATCCGGGAGGGACGATGAGCAGTTCTTC. Its protein is CASSPSGRDDEQFF.

The V gene is TRBV11-2, the J gene TRBJ2-1, with 16 bases identical to TRBD2. This CDR3 comprises 20 residues. Germline V gives CDR1 SGHAT, CDR2 FQNNGV. With 4 bases clipped from V and 0 bases from J, the junction kept 9 bases outside the gene matches. The CDR3 nucleotides are TGTGCCAGCAGCTCAGAACCGGGACTAGCGGGAGGGGTCTCCTACAATGAGCAGTTCTTC. It yields the protein CASSSEPGLAGGVSYNEQFF.

The gene calls are TRBV27 and TRBJ1-1; 7 nucleotides line up with TRBD1. Germline CDR1 and CDR2: MNHEY and SMNVEV (reference sequence). V shed 2 bases, J shed 3 bases, and the junction held 6 bases outside the gene matches. CDR3 length: 15 residues. The CDR3 DNA follows: TGTGCCAGCAGTTTAGAGAACAGGGGATACACTGAAGCTTTCTTT. The encoded protein is CASSLENRGYTEAFF.

The chain joins TRBV28 to TRBJ1-5, with D perhaps matching TRBD1 (5 bases). Per germline, CDR1 MDHEN and CDR2 SYDVKM. Trimming took 11 bases from V and 5 from J, leaving 19 bases between them. The CDR3 has 14 residues. CDR3 nucleotides: TGTGCCGGGGGGGGGTCAGGCTACGATCAGCCCCAGCATTTT. Its protein product is CAGGGSGYDQPQHF.

V and J are TRBV7-3 and TRBJ1-4; TRBD1 matches 10 bases. The CDR3 has 18 residues. V lost 5 bases to trimming and J lost 2 bases; unmatched junction nucleotides: 11. The germline V gene has CDR1 SGHTA and CDR2 FQGTGA. The CDR3 region is CASSATTGGGSTNEKLFF. DNA of the CDR3: TGTGCCAGCAGCGCTACGACAGGGGGCGGTTCGACTAATGAAAAACTGTTTTTT.

The chain has TRBV20-1 and TRBJ2-1, with TRBD2 as a possible D gene (5 bases). Germline assignment: CDR1 DFQATT and CDR2 SNEGSKA (reference sequence). The V and J ends lost 3 bases and 14 bases respectively, with 11 bases between them. This CDR3 has 10 residues. CDR3 residues: CSASEGVKFF. Written as DNA, the CDR3 is TGCAGTGCTAGCGAGGGTGTTAAGTTCTTC.

The chain employs TRBV6-6 and TRBJ2-5; TRBD2 aligns across 8 bases. Trimming took 0 bases from V and 4 from J; bases not matched to a gene: 1. Per germline, CDR1 MNHNY and CDR2 SVGAGI (reference sequence). This CDR3 is 14 amino acids long. DNA of the CDR3: TGTGCCAGCAGTTACTCCGGGACTAGAGAGACCCAGTACTTC. It encodes CASSYSGTRETQYF.

The CDR3 loop is CASSGTGQGKTYEQYF. The CDR3 region has the DNA TGCGCCAGCAGCGGGACGGGGCAGGGGAAAACCTACGAGCAGTACTTC. The chain carries TRBV5-1 and TRBJ2-7; maybe TRBD1 (6 bases). The V end was cut by 4 bases, the J end by 2 bases, with 19 bases between. Germline CDR1 is SGHRS and CDR2 is YFSETQ. The CDR3 spans 16 residues.

This chain links TRBV9 with TRBJ2-7; D unresolved. The CDR3 totals 13 residues. Trimming took 4 bases from V and 6 from J, leaving 14 bases between them. Germline V gene sequence: CDR1 SGDLS, CDR2 YYNGEE. Written as DNA, the CDR3 is TGTGCCAGCAGCCCTCGTTTAGAATCCGAGCAGTACTTC. Its translation: CASSPRLESEQYF. The full variable domain, rest sourced from reference TRBV9 and TRBJ2-7, is DSGVTQTPKHLITATGQRVTLRCSPRSGDLSVYWYQQSLDQGLQFLIQYYNGEERAKGNILERFSAQQFPDLHSELNLSSLELGDSALYFCASSPRLESEQYFGPGTRLTVT.